The 10 T cell receptor beta chains in this list originate from one sample, sequenced in a study of shared clonotypes between healthy human individuals. This table comes from immunoSEQ multiplex PCR, and its TCRdb copy is limited to in-frame clones, with some not included. The sample has 2,500,000 or so clones, over 85% seen once. Sequencing was done on a sample of naive CD4+ T cells from PBMCs. Noted subset: CD45RA+ positively selected. Source of these receptors: a man younger than 30 in good health. Some clones in this sample may be carry-over from other donors' samples.

The chain recombines TRBV7-3 with TRBJ2-5, with TRBD1 identical over 8 bases. Germline V CDR1 and CDR2: SGHTA, FQGTGA. Losses at the gene ends were 5 bases for V and 1 base for J; bases not matched to a gene: 12. CDR3 size: 17 residues. CDR3 nucleotide sequence: TGTGCCAGCAGCCCCCAAGGGCAGGGGGCGCGCCAAGAGACCCAGTACTTC. The encoded protein is CASSPQGQGARQETQYF.

V is TRBV9 and J is TRBJ1-5; unclear D gene. V shed 5 bases and J shed 3 bases, with 9 bases lying between them. This CDR3 contains 13 residues. Per the germline V gene, CDR1 is SGDLS and CDR2 is YYNGEE. The DNA of the CDR3 is TGTGCCAGCAGTCCCGGCCCCAATCAGCCCCAGCATTTT. It is translated as CASSPGPNQPQHF.

This clone appeared once. The CDR3 loop is CASSPQGGQSYTF. The DNA of the CDR3 is TGTGCCAGCTCACCGCAAGGTGGCCAAAGCTACACCTTC. V usage is TRBV18 and J usage is TRBJ1-2; D ambiguous. The CDR3 loop spans 13 amino acids. Trimming pared 3 bases from V and 9 bases from J, leaving 14 bases between. Germline lookup yields CDR1 KGHSH and CDR2 LQKENI.

This chain uses TRBV7-8 with TRBJ2-5; maybe TRBD2 (5 bases). The CDR3 runs 17 residues. CDR1 is SGHVS and CDR2 is FQNEAQ in the germline V gene. V lost 5 bases and J lost 0, with 19 bases in between. CDR3 nucleotide sequence: TGTGCCAGCAGCCCCTGGTCCAAGCGAGGGTACCAAGAGACCCAGTACTTC. It specifies CASSPWSKRGYQETQYF. Supplemented by reference TRBV7-8 and TRBJ2-5, the full variable domain reads GAGVSQSPRYKVAKRGQDVALRCDPISGHVSLFWYQQALGQGPEFLTYFQNEAQLDKSGLPSDRFFAERPEGSVSTLKIQRTQQEDSAVYLCASSPWSKRGYQETQYFGPGTRLLVL.

The chain combines TRBV18 with TRBJ1-2; 7 bases agree with TRBD1. This CDR3 is built from 15 residues. The J segment lost 4 bases and the V segment lost 0 bases, leaving 5 bases of the junction unmatched. The germline V gene has CDR1 KGHSH and CDR2 LQKENI. The CDR3 region is CASSPPLAGGYGYTF. CDR3 coding DNA: TGTGCCAGCTCACCACCTTTGGCAGGGGGCTATGGCTACACCTTC. The variable domain in full, with the rest retrieved from reference TRBV18 and TRBJ1-2, is NAGVMQNPRHLVRRRGQEARLRCSPMKGHSHVYWYRQLPEEGLKFMVYLQKENIIDESGMPKERFSAEFPKEGPSILRIQQVVRGDSAAYFCASSPPLAGGYGYTFGSGTRLTVV.

This chain joins TRBV4-3 and TRBJ2-5; 8 nucleotides align to TRBD2. The CDR3 contains 15 residues. Germline V CDR1 and CDR2: LGHNA, YSLEER. V was pared by 3 bases and J by 3 bases, with 6 bases of the junction left unmatched. The CDR3 DNA sequence: TGCGCCAGCAGCCAGCTGACTAGCGAAAAAGAGACCCAGTACTTC. Its translation is CASSQLTSEKETQYF.

The chain links TRBV5-1 to TRBJ2-5, with D uncertain. Trimming stripped 0 bases from V and 0 bases from J, with 6 bases between. CDR1 and CDR2 (germline): SGHRS, YFSETQ. This CDR3 has 14 residues. CDR3 nucleotides: TGCGCCAGCAGCTTGGAGACACACCAAGAGACCCAGTACTTC. Its translation: CASSLETHQETQYF.

The rearrangement uses TRBV6-5 and TRBJ2-4, with D tentatively TRBD2 (6 bases). From germline, CDR1 is MNHEY and CDR2 SVGAGI. Trimming left V 4 bases short and J 3 bases short, with 13 bases between. CDR3 length equals 15 residues. The CDR3 coding sequence is TGTGCCAGCAGTTCGGCCGGGACTGGCAAAAACATTCAGTACTTC. Amino acids: CASSSAGTGKNIQYF.

The V call is TRBV18, the J call TRBJ2-1; D possibly corresponds to TRBD1 (5 bases). Germline V gene data show CDR1 as KGHSH and CDR2 as LQKENI. The CDR3 is 15 residues long. The V gene lost 2 bases and the J gene lost 2 bases, with 10 bases spanning the gap. The CDR3 DNA reads TGTGCCAGCTCACCAGGCAGGGTGGCCTACAATGAGCAGTTCTTC. Its protein product is CASSPGRVAYNEQFF.

The CDR3 protein is CASSSNPDRVGETQYF. The CDR3 coding sequence is TGTGCCAGCAGCTCGAACCCCGACAGGGTAGGAGAGACCCAGTACTTC. The rearrangement uses TRBV7-8 and TRBJ2-5, with TRBD1 matching 7 bases. Losses at the gene ends were 4 bases for V and 4 bases for J; bases not matched to a gene: 12. The CDR3 is 16 amino acids. CDR1 and CDR2 from the germline V gene are SGHVS and FQNEAQ.